The 15 T cell receptor beta chains below were found in one sample sequenced in a study of cytomegalovirus exposure and HLA in healthy donors. TCRdb's copy holds only in-frame clones and misses some; the assay was immunoSEQ multiplex PCR. The sample contains 200,000 to 300,000 clones, 90% of which appear only once. Sequenced input: PBMCs. These receptors all come from a woman aged 30 to 39 in good health and CMV-seronegative.

J is TRBJ2-1 and V is TRBV7-8; TRBD2 matches at 11 bases. Germline assignment: CDR1 SGHVS and CDR2 FQNEAQ. The CDR3 consists of 18 residues. The trim removed 5 bases at V and 6 bases at J, leaving 15 bases unmatched. The CDR3 protein is CASSASHTTSGNLNEQFF. Here the CDR3 DNA reads TGTGCCAGCAGCGCTAGTCATACGACTAGCGGGAATCTCAATGAGCAGTTCTTC.

This clone was seen once. The chain is built from TRBV27 and TRBJ1-1; D possibly corresponds to TRBD1 (6 bases). CDR3 size: 14 residues. Germline V gene data show CDR1 as MNHEY and CDR2 as SMNVEV (reference sequence). V was shortened by 3 bases and J by 1 base, with 9 bases between the two germline ends. CDR3 loop: CASSLGAPNTEAFF. The CDR3 nucleotides read TGTGCCAGCAGTTTGGGGGCTCCGAACACTGAAGCTTTCTTT.

This chain links TRBV20-1 with TRBJ2-3; D call uncertain. V was shortened by 3 bases and J by 3 bases, with 4 bases between the two germline ends. CDR3 length: 11 amino acids. Germline-derived CDR1 and CDR2 are DFQATT and SNEGSKA (reference sequence). CDR3 in amino acids: CSASGTDTQYF. The CDR3 region has the DNA TGCAGTGCTAGCGGGACAGATACGCAGTATTTT.

The chain employs TRBV13 and TRBJ2-1; TRBD2 aligns across 11 bases. With V trimmed by 2 bases and J by 7 bases, 4 bases remained unmatched. This CDR3 comprises 15 residues. Germline values: CDR1 PRHDT, CDR2 FYEKMQ (reference sequence). As DNA, the CDR3 is TGTGCCAGCAGCTTATTAGCGGGAGGGAAGAATGAGCAGTTCTTC. Encoded protein: CASSLLAGGKNEQFF.

J is TRBJ2-7 and V is TRBV5-1; TRBD2 is a possible D gene (6 bases). CDR3 size: 14 residues. Per the germline V gene, CDR1 is SGHRS and CDR2 is YFSETQ. Trimming pared 4 bases from V and 6 bases from J, leaving 17 bases between. The CDR3 sequence is CASSLGDGLREQYF. Here the CDR3 DNA reads TGCGCCAGCAGCCTAGGGGATGGACTACGCGAGCAGTACTTC.

This clone was observed a single time. The chain links TRBV4-3 to TRBJ2-1, with TRBD2 matching over 8 bases. Trimming took 4 bases from V and 4 from J; bases not matched to a gene: 6. This CDR3 spans 15 amino acids. The germline V gene has CDR1 LGHNA and CDR2 YSLEER. The CDR3 reads CASSLKREYYNEQFF. CDR3 bases: TGCGCCAGCAGCCTTAAGCGGGAGTATTACAATGAGCAGTTCTTC.

The chain recombines TRBV30 with TRBJ2-2, with D unresolved. The CDR3 extends over 11 amino acids. Trimming shortened V by 3 bases and J by 3 bases, and 2 bases separated the two germline ends. Per germline, CDR1 GTSNPN and CDR2 SVGIG (reference sequence). The CDR3 protein is CAWRHTGELFF. DNA of the CDR3: TGTGCCTGGAGGCACACCGGGGAGCTGTTTTTT.

This sequence joins TRBV6-1 and TRBJ2-1, with 8 bases aligning to TRBD2. The CDR3 contains 14 residues. CDR1 is MNHNS, CDR2 SASEGT, per germline. The V segment lost 6 bases and the J segment 4 bases; nucleotides outside the gene matches: 5. CDR3 nucleotide sequence: TGTGCCAGCAGCGGGAGGGCCGGATACAATGAGCAGTTCTTC. It encodes CASSGRAGYNEQFF.

The chain couples TRBV7-3 to TRBJ2-1; D is uncertain. CDR3 length equals 15 residues. Deletions cut 6 bases from V and 0 bases from J, with 12 bases between. Looked up from germline, CDR1 is SGHTA and CDR2 is FQGTGA. The CDR3 nucleotides read TGTGCCAGCAGTACCCAACCCAGCTCCTACAATGAGCAGTTCTTC. Translated: CASSTQPSSYNEQFF.

The V and J genes are TRBV19 and TRBJ2-2, with 7 bases lining up with TRBD2. The trim removed 3 bases at V and 5 bases at J, leaving 6 bases unmatched. The CDR3 sequence is 15 residues long. From germline, CDR1 is LNHDA and CDR2 SQIVND (reference sequence). In nucleotides, the CDR3 is TGTGCCAGTAGTATCCCTAGCGGAACGACCGGGGAGCTGTTTTTT. Translating it yields CASSIPSGTTGELFF.

The V gene is TRBV15, the J gene TRBJ2-2; no clear D. V dropped 8 bases and J dropped 2 bases, with 6 bases sitting between them. Per the germline V gene, CDR1 is LNHNV and CDR2 is YYDKDF (reference sequence). The CDR3 has 12 residues. CDR3 coding DNA: TGTGCCACCCTTCTAAACACCGGGGAGCTGTTTTTT. Its protein is CATLLNTGELFF.

A remark on this clone: Other nucleotide sequences from this sample produce the same CDR3. The chain combines TRBV5-1 with TRBJ1-2; D is undetermined. With 0 bases removed from V and 0 bases from J, the gap between germline ends came to 6 bases. This CDR3 is 14 amino acids long. Germline loops: CDR1 SGHRS, CDR2 YFSETQ. The CDR3 DNA reads as TGCGCCAGCAGCTTGGCAGGCACTAACTATGGCTACACCTTC. Translation: CASSLAGTNYGYTF.

This rearrangement joins TRBV5-1 to TRBJ1-2, with D uncertain. The germline CDR1 and CDR2 sequences are SGHRS and YFSETQ. The CDR3 totals 13 residues. Trimming stripped 0 bases from V and 8 bases from J, with 11 bases between. The CDR3 nucleotides are TGCGCCAGCAGCTTGGAGGGAGGAAACGGCTACACCTTC. It specifies CASSLEGGNGYTF.

CDR3 DNA: TGTGCCAGCAGTTGGATTAGCGGGAGGGCCTACAATGAGCAGTTCTTC. This codes for CASSWISGRAYNEQFF. V usage is TRBV27 and J usage is TRBJ2-1; 11 bases are a match to TRBD2. V trimming: 4 bases; J trimming: 2 bases; junction bases outside the gene matches: 4. Per the germline V gene, CDR1 is MNHEY and CDR2 is SMNVEV (reference sequence). CDR3 size: 16 residues.

V usage is TRBV28 and J usage is TRBJ1-4; 9 bases map to TRBD1. The germline gives CDR1 MDHEN, CDR2 SYDVKM. CDR3 length: 15 residues. V lost 8 bases and J lost 10; bases outside the gene matches: 14. The DNA of the CDR3 is TGTGCCAGCCGAGTGGCTGGGACAGGGTTAGGAAAACTGTTTTTT. Translating it yields CASRVAGTGLGKLFF.